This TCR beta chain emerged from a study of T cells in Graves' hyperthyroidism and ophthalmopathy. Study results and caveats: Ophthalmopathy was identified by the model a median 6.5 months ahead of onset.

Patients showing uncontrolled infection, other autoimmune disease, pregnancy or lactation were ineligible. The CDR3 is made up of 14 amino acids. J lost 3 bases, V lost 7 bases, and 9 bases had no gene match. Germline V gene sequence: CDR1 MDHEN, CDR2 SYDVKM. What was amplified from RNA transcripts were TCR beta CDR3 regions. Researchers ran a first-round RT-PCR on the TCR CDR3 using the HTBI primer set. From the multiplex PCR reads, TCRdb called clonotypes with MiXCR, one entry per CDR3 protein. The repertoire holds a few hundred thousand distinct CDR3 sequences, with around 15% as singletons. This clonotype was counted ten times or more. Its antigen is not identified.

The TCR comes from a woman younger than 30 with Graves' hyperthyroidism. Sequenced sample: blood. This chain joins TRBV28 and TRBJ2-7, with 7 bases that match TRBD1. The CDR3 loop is CASNRQGRRYEQYF. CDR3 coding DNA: TGTGCCAGCAACCGACAGGGACGCCGCTACGAGCAGTACTTC.